These 23 T cell receptor beta chains were sequenced from one sample in a study of PD-L1 blockade in urothelial cancer. Time point indicated: peripheral blood 6 weeks after treatment start. Profiling relied on immunoSEQ multiplex PCR, and the TCRdb table lists in-frame clones only, not all of them. The sample records 60,000 to 80,000 clones, 88% being singletons. Source: PBMCs, taken around atezolizumab (anti-PD-L1) treatment. All receptors derive from a man in his 60s with urothelial cancer.

This CDR3 reads CASSRPGATRNTEAFF. CDR3 DNA sequence: TGTGCCAGCAGCCGGCCAGGGGCCACGAGAAACACTGAAGCTTTCTTT. V and J are TRBV7-9 and TRBJ1-1, with D tentatively TRBD1 (6 bases). This CDR3 has 16 residues. Trimming left V 5 bases short and J 2 bases short, with 18 bases between. Germline V lookup: CDR1 SEHNR, CDR2 FQNEAQ (reference sequence).

A single count supports this clone. CDR3: CASSYGQPGNTIYF. The CDR3 DNA reads as TGTGCCAGCAGTTATGGACAGCCTGGAAACACCATATATTTT. The V call is TRBV6-5, the J call TRBJ1-3, with D tentatively TRBD1 (6 bases). The CDR3 runs to 14 residues. The germline V gene encodes CDR1 MNHEY and CDR2 SVGAGI. V was clipped by 3 bases and J by 2 bases, with 8 bases between them.

This sequence joins TRBV10-3 and TRBJ2-7, with 8 bases lining up with TRBD1. From germline, CDR1 is ENHRY and CDR2 SYGVKD. This CDR3 contains 15 residues. J gave up 2 bases and V 5 bases, and 8 bases lay outside the gene matches. CDR3 amino acids: CAISLGTGETYEQYF. The CDR3 coding sequence is TGTGCCATCAGTCTCGGGACAGGTGAAACCTACGAGCAGTACTTC.

The chain links TRBV19 to TRBJ1-1; no firm D call. CDR3 size: 15 residues. Trimming removed 5 bases at V and 4 bases at J, with 17 bases between. Looked up from germline, CDR1 is LNHDA and CDR2 is SQIVND (reference sequence). The CDR3 DNA is TGTGCCAGTAGTTTCACTCGGGGAAGGAGCACTGAAGCTTTCTTT. Translating it yields CASSFTRGRSTEAFF. Complete variable domain (other parts from reference TRBV19 and TRBJ1-1): DGGITQSPKYLFRKEGQNVTLSCEQNLNHDAMYWYRQDPGQGLRLIYYSQIVNDFQKGDIAEGYSVSREKKESFPLTVTSAQKNPTAFYLCASSFTRGRSTEAFFGQGTRLTVV.

This chain connects TRBV27 to TRBJ1-2, with D unresolved. With 4 bases removed from V and 4 bases from J, the gap between germline ends came to 13 bases. Germline V gene data show CDR1 as MNHEY and CDR2 as SMNVEV (reference sequence). The CDR3 totals 14 residues. The DNA for the CDR3 is TGTGCCAGCAGTTACGCAAGCCGTTCCTATGGCTACACCTTC. It translates to CASSYASRSYGYTF.

This clone came up once. The chain uses TRBV18 and TRBJ2-6; 9 bases map to TRBD1. Germline loops: CDR1 KGHSH, CDR2 LQKENI. The V segment lost 4 bases and the J segment 0 bases; nucleotides outside the gene matches: 13. This CDR3 comprises 20 residues. The CDR3 nucleotides are TGTGCCAGCTCACTTAGTATACCGGGACAGGGAAGCTCTGGGGCCAACGTCCTGACTTTC. This encodes CASSLSIPGQGSSGANVLTF.

This clone appeared a few times. The V gene is TRBV11-3, the J gene TRBJ2-5, with D perhaps matching TRBD2 (6 bases). The V end was cut by 3 bases, the J end by 14 bases, with 13 bases between. The germline V gene encodes CDR1 SGHNT and CDR2 YENEEA. The CDR3 is made up of 11 amino acids. This CDR3 is CASSLRDSLYF. DNA of the CDR3: TGTGCCAGCAGCTTGAGGGACTCTTTATACTTC.

As to this clone: The DNA is omitted, as the CDR3 cannot be located on it reliably, and the CDR3 follows TCRdb's listing. The rearrangement joins TRBV15 to TRBJ1-2; the DNA was not used to check the table's D call, TRBD1. Germline CDR1 and CDR2: LNHNV and YYDKDF (reference sequence). The CDR3 sequence runs 12 residues, both termini included. This CDR3 is CATSHDWGLGTF.

The V call is TRBV27, the J call TRBJ2-7, with TRBD2 matching over 8 bases. The CDR3 has 13 amino acids. Germline lookup yields CDR1 MNHEY and CDR2 SMNVEV (reference sequence). The ends lost 5 bases at V and 6 bases at J; junction bases unmatched: 6. CDR3 bases: TGTGCCAGCAGTCCTCCGGGGGGGTTCGAGCAGTACTTC. Its protein is CASSPPGGFEQYF.

V gene TRBV7-3 combines with J gene TRBJ2-1; TRBD1 is a possible D gene (6 bases). V lost 5 bases, J lost 8 bases, and 13 bases lay in between. The CDR3 length is 13 residues. Per germline, CDR1 SGHTA and CDR2 FQGTGA. The CDR3 is CASSGGASYEQFF. CDR3 sequence (DNA): TGTGCCAGCAGCGGGGGCGCCTCCTATGAGCAGTTCTTC.

V gene TRBV7-2 combines with J gene TRBJ1-1; a possible D gene is TRBD1 (6 bases). Deletions cut 2 bases from V and 5 bases from J, with 15 bases between. The CDR3 consists of 15 residues. Looked up from germline, CDR1 is SGHTA and CDR2 is FQGNSA. The CDR3 DNA follows: TGTGCCAGCAGCTTATCCTCAGGGGCACTAACTGAAGCTTTCTTT. Translating gives CASSLSSGALTEAFF.

The chain couples TRBV10-1 to TRBJ2-3; 10 bases are a match to TRBD2. The CDR3 runs to 14 residues. The germline gives CDR1 WNHNN, CDR2 SYGVQD (reference sequence). The ends lost 4 bases at V and 7 bases at J; junction bases unmatched: 5. The CDR3 nucleotides read TGCGCCAGCAGTGGAGCGGGAGGGCAAAATACGCAGTATTTT. Protein sequence: CASSGAGGQNTQYF.

The rearrangement joins TRBV6-5 to TRBJ1-2; D is perhaps TRBD1 (5 bases). V dropped 5 bases and J dropped 1 base, with 14 bases sitting between them. The CDR3 length is 15 residues. Looked up from germline, CDR1 is MNHEY and CDR2 is SVGAGI. As DNA, the CDR3 is TGTGCCAGCAGTGCCTTCGGGGGAGATAACTATGGCTACACCTTC. Protein: CASSAFGGDNYGYTF.

V is TRBV2 and J is TRBJ1-5; D perhaps matches TRBD1 (5 bases). The germline CDR1 and CDR2 sequences are SNHLY and FYNNEI. This CDR3 spans 15 amino acids. The ends were cut back, 6 bases at V and 4 bases at J, with 16 bases in the middle. This CDR3 reads CASSPRGQKNQPQHF. The CDR3 region has the DNA TGTGCCAGCAGCCCAAGGGGTCAGAAGAATCAGCCCCAGCATTTT.

The chain recombines TRBV4-1 with TRBJ1-5; TRBD1 agrees at 8 bases. V dropped 4 bases and J dropped 0; count of bases not matched to a gene: 5. Germline V gene lookup returns CDR1 MGHRA and CDR2 YSYEKL. The CDR3 loop spans 16 amino acids. The CDR3 DNA follows: TGCGCCAGCAGCCTGGACAGGGTAACTAGCAATCAGCCCCAGCATTTT. This gives the protein CASSLDRVTSNQPQHF.

The V gene is TRBV28, the J gene TRBJ1-2, with a tentative D call TRBD1 (6 bases). The CDR3 extends over 15 amino acids. The V gene lost 7 bases and the J gene lost 4 bases, with 19 bases spanning the gap. From germline, CDR1 is MDHEN and CDR2 SYDVKM. CDR3 amino acids: CASTLGGGRSYGYTF. CDR3 nucleotide sequence: TGTGCCAGCACCCTGGGGGGGGGCAGGAGCTATGGCTACACCTTC.

This chain uses TRBV10-1 with TRBJ2-7; 11 positions agree with TRBD2. V was pared by 3 bases and J by 6 bases, with 4 bases of the junction left unmatched. The CDR3 totals 14 residues. CDR1 and CDR2 from the germline V gene are WNHNN and SYGVQD (reference sequence). CDR3 sequence (DNA): TGCGCCAGCAGTGAACTAGCGGGAGTCTCCGAGCAGTACTTC. It translates to CASSELAGVSEQYF.

The chain links TRBV29-1 to TRBJ2-3; TRBD1 agrees at 8 bases. The junction had 5 bases not matched to a gene; V was cut back by 0 bases and J by 0 bases. Germline-derived CDR1 and CDR2 are SQVTM and ANQGSEA. CDR3 size: 16 residues. The CDR3 here is CSVEDIQGASTDTQYF. The CDR3 nucleotides read TGCAGCGTTGAAGATATCCAGGGGGCGAGCACAGATACGCAGTATTTT.

CDR3 region: CSAAGSRGGMNTEAFF. DNA for the CDR3: TGCAGCGCCGCAGGGTCTCGGGGCGGGATGAACACTGAAGCTTTCTTT. The chain combines TRBV29-1 with TRBJ1-1; the D gene is possibly TRBD1 (5 bases). The CDR3 length is 16 residues. Germline-derived CDR1 and CDR2 are SQVTM and ANQGSEA. Trimming took off 7 bases at V and 0 bases at J, with 21 bases between the two ends.

V is TRBV5-1 and J is TRBJ1-2; TRBD1 aligns across 12 bases. V trimming: 1 base; J trimming: 6 bases; junction bases outside the gene matches: 10. The germline CDR1 and CDR2 sequences are SGHRS and YFSETQ. This CDR3 region has 17 residues. The CDR3 coding sequence is TGCGCCAGCAGCTTGATGGCCGGGACAGGGGGCGCGGATGGCTACACCTTC. It specifies CASSLMAGTGGADGYTF.

The CDR3 DNA follows: TGCGCCAGCAGCTTGGTCCTAGCGGGAGGGACTGGGGCCAACGTCCTGACTTTC. Amino acids: CASSLVLAGGTGANVLTF. The chain recombines TRBV5-1 with TRBJ2-6; 12 bases agree with TRBD2. V lost 0 bases to trimming and J lost 2 bases; unmatched junction nucleotides: 3. The CDR3 covers 18 residues. Germline lookup yields CDR1 SGHRS and CDR2 YFSETQ.

This rearrangement joins TRBV7-6 to TRBJ2-5; perhaps TRBD2 as D (6 bases). CDR3 length: 16 residues. Germline-derived CDR1 and CDR2 are SGHVS and FNYEAQ. The V end was cut by 6 bases, the J end by 1 base, with 18 bases between. The CDR3 sequence: CASSPTWRGFQETQYF. The CDR3 nucleotides read TGTGCCAGCAGTCCTACTTGGCGGGGCTTCCAAGAGACCCAGTACTTC.

The chain couples TRBV7-9 to TRBJ2-7; 8 positions agree with TRBD2. J lost 2 bases, V lost 7 bases, and 19 bases had no gene match. The CDR3 has 18 residues. CDR1 and CDR2 (germline): SEHNR, FQNEAQ (reference sequence). The DNA of the CDR3 is TGTGCCAGCACCGAAGCCGGGGGGGAGCAGACATACCCCTACGAGCAGTACTTC. Translation gives CASTEAGGEQTYPYEQYF.